This T cell receptor (beta chain) emerged from a study of shared clonotypes between healthy human individuals. Looking at the study overall: Donor ages ranged 18 to 49 years: a couple of women, a few men. Study-level points and caveats: Collection of samples was limited to blood; tissue repertoires likely differ.

Remarks on this clone: Its antigen is not identified.

The assay was immunoSEQ multiplex PCR, and TCRdb's table has in-frame clones only and misses some. This table has approximately 500,000 clones, over 60% appearing once. V shed 2 bases and J shed 5 bases, with 11 bases lying between them. The CDR3 runs 14 residues. Looked up from germline, CDR1 is SGHVS and CDR2 is FQNEAQ. Sample: PBMCs. The chain uses TRBV7-8 and TRBJ2-3; D is undetermined. The source of this sequence is a woman between 40 and 50 years old in good health. Some clones in this sample may be carry-over from other donors' samples. The CDR3 DNA reads TGTGCCAGCAGCTTAATTCTGGAGATAGATACGCAGTATTTT. This codes for CASSLILEIDTQYF.